Detailed here is one T cell receptor (beta chain). CDR3 length equals 14 residues. Germline lookup yields CDR1 SGHRS and CDR2 YFSETQ. V was clipped by 1 base and J by 3 bases, with 8 bases between them. The data were obtained in a study of T cell clones after liver transplantation. Looking at the study overall: Standard immunosuppression, with no induction, continued until 12-24 months after transplant.

Clones were read by immunoSEQ multiplex PCR, and TCRdb kept only the in-frame ones, dropping some. Of roughly 100,000 clones in the sample, about 86% were seen once. This receptor was taken from a human patient who received a liver transplant. Some T cells may trace back to the graft donor. The sample consisted of CD4+ T cells from blood, taken 47 months after liver transplant. The chain has TRBV5-1 and TRBJ2-1; D might be TRBD2 (5 bases). CDR3 in amino acids: CASSLLANYNEQFF. CDR3 coding DNA: TGCGCCAGCAGCTTGCTAGCAAACTACAATGAGCAGTTCTTC.